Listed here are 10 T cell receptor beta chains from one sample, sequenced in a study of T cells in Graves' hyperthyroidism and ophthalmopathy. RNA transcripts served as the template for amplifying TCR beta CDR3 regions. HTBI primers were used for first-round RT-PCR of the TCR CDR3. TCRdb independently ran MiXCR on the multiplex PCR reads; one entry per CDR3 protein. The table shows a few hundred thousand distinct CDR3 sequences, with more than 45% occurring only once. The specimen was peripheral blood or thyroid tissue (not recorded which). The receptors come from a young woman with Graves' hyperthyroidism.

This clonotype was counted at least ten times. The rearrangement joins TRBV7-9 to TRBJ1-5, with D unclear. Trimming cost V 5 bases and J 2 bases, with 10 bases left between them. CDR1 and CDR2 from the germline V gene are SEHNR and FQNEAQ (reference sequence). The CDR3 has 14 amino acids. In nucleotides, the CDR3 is TGTGCCAGCAGCCTTCTCGGGGGCAATCAGCCCCAGCATTTT. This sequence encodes CASSLLGGNQPQHF.

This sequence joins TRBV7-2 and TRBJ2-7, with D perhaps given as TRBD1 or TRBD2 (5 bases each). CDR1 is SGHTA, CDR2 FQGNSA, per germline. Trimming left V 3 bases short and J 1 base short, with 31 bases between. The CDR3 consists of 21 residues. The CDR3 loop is CASSFYSWFGTPLKASYEQYF. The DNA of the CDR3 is TGTGCCAGCAGCTTTTACAGCTGGTTTGGGACGCCCCTTAAGGCTTCCTACGAGCAGTACTTC. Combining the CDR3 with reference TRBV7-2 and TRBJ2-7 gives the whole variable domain GAGVSQSPSNKVTEKGKDVELRCDPISGHTALYWYRQSLGQGLEFLIYFQGNSAPDKSGLPSDRFSAERTGGSVSTLTIQRTQQEDSAVYLCASSFYSWFGTPLKASYEQYFGPGTRLTVT.

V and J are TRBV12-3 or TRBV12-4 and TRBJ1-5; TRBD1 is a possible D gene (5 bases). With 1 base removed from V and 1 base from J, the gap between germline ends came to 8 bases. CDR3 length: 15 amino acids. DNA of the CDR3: TGTGCCAGCAGTTTAGGGGGCTGGAGCAATCAGCCCCAGCATTTT. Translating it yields CASSLGGWSNQPQHF.

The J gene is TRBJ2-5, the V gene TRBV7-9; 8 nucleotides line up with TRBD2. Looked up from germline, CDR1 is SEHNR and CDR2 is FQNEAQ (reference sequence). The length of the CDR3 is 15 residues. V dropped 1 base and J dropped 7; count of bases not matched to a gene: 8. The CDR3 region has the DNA TGTGCCAGCAGCTTAGTTCCGGGAGGGCCGAGGACCCAGTACTTC. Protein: CASSLVPGGPRTQYF.

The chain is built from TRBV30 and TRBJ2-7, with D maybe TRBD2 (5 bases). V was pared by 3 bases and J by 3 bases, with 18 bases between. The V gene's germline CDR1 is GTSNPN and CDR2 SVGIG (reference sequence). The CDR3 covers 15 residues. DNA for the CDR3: TGTGCCTGGAGCGTCCCCGGGGTCCCTTTCTACGAGCAGTACTTC. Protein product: CAWSVPGVPFYEQYF.

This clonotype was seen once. As DNA, the CDR3 is TGTGCCAGCAGTGTGGAAGGTTGGGACAACAATCAGCCCCAGTACTTC. It translates to CASSVEGWDNNQPQYF. This rearrangement joins TRBV2 to TRBJ2-5; weak D call: TRBD1 (6 bases). Germline CDR1 reads SNHLY; CDR2 reads FYNNEI. V lost 4 bases and J 9 bases, leaving 24 bases between the germline ends. The CDR3 sequence is 16 residues long. Full variable domain (outside the CDR3, taken from reference TRBV2 and TRBJ2-5): EPEVTQTPSHQVTQMGQEVILRCVPISNHLYFYWYRQILGQKVEFLVSFYNNEISEKSEIFDDQFSVERPDGSNFTLKIRSTKLEDSAMYFCASSVEGWDNNQPQYFGPGTRLLVL.

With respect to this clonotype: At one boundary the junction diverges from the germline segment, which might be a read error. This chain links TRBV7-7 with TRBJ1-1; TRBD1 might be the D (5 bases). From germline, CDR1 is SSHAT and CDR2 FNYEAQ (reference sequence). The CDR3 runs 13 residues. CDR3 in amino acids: CASSLEWGAEAFF. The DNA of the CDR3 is TGTGCTAGCAGCTTAGAGTGGGGCGCAGAAGCTTTCTTT.

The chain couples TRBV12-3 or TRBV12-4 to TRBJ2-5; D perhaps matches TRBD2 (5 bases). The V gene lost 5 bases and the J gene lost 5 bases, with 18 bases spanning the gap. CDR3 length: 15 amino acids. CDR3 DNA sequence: TGTGCCAGCAGTCCGTCGGGGTATACGGGCGAGACCCAGTACTTC. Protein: CASSPSGYTGETQYF.

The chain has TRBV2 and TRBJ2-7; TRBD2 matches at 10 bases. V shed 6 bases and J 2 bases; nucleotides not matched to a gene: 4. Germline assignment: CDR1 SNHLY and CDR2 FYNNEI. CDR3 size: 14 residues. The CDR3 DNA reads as TGTGCCAGCAGGGTAGGACTAGCGGCCTACGAGCAGTACTTC. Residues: CASRVGLAAYEQYF.

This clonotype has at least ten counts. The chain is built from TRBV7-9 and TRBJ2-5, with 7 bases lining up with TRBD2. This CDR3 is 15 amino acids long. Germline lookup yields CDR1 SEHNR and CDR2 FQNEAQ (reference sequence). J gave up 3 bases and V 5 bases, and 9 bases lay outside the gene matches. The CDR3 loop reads CASSPQRDSEETQYF. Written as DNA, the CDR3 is TGTGCCAGCAGCCCGCAGCGGGACTCAGAAGAGACCCAGTACTTC.